These 15 T cell receptor beta chains originate from one sample sequenced in a study of blood T cell repertoires in COVID-19. Only in-frame clones appear in the TCRdb table, and some are missing; sequencing was by immunoSEQ multiplex PCR. Among over 300,000 clones listed, 90% were seen once. Sequences were obtained from peripheral blood. Receptor source: a man aged 18-30 years with active or convalescent COVID-19.

This clone has a handful of counts. The chain carries TRBV7-9 and TRBJ1-1; 12 bases are shared with TRBD1. This CDR3 has 15 amino acids. V gave up 5 bases and J gave up 6 bases; unmatched junction bases: 7. Germline lookup yields CDR1 SEHNR and CDR2 FQNEAQ (reference sequence). The CDR3 spells CASSPGTGGASEAFF. CDR3 DNA: TGTGCCAGCAGCCCCGGGACAGGGGGCGCTTCTGAAGCTTTCTTT.

The V call is TRBV3-1 (or the pseudogene TRBV3-2), the J call TRBJ2-7; 7 positions match TRBD1. This CDR3 has 14 amino acids. Germline V gene sequence: CDR1 LGHDT, CDR2 YNNKEL (reference sequence). V was clipped by 5 bases and J by 6 bases; unmatched bases: 10. The CDR3, as DNA: TGTGCCAGCAGCAACAGGGGTGCCGACGTCGAGCAGTACTTC. Translated, it gives CASSNRGADVEQYF.

This clone was seen just once. J is TRBJ1-6 and V is TRBV11-2, with TRBD1 matching over 7 bases. The CDR3 is made up of 15 amino acids. Germline assignment: CDR1 SGHAT and CDR2 FQNNGV. The V segment lost 3 bases and the J segment 4 bases; nucleotides outside the gene matches: 3. DNA of the CDR3: TGTGCCAGCAGCTTTGTACAGGGGTATAATTCACCCCTCCACTTT. This encodes CASSFVQGYNSPLHF.

This chain uses TRBV28 with TRBJ2-5; D possibly corresponds to TRBD2 (5 bases). Trimming removed 5 bases from V and 2 bases from J, with 12 bases in between. The CDR3 runs 14 residues. Germline CDR1 reads MDHEN; CDR2 reads SYDVKM. The CDR3 sequence is CASSLTDFQETQYF. DNA of the CDR3: TGTGCCAGCAGTCTCACGGACTTTCAAGAGACCCAGTACTTC.

This sequence joins TRBV3-1 (or the pseudogene TRBV3-2) and TRBJ2-5; 7 bases are shared with TRBD1. The CDR3 covers 14 residues. Germline lookup yields CDR1 LGHDT and CDR2 YNNKEL (reference sequence). The ends lost 6 bases at V and 4 bases at J; junction bases unmatched: 8. Written as DNA, the CDR3 is TGTGCCAGCAGGCTCGACAGGGACCCAGAGACCCAGTACTTC. It encodes CASRLDRDPETQYF.

The chain combines TRBV18 with TRBJ1-3; no definite D call. The length of the CDR3 is 16 residues. Germline values: CDR1 KGHSH, CDR2 LQKENI. Trimming shortened V by 3 bases and J by 0 bases, and 12 bases separated the two germline ends. CDR3 in amino acids: CASSPGRSLSGNTIYF. In nucleotides, the CDR3 is TGTGCCAGCTCACCGGGGAGAAGTCTCTCTGGAAACACCATATATTTT.

This clone was counted once. The chain combines TRBV15 with TRBJ2-1; no definite D call. The CDR3 has 14 amino acids. Germline V gene data show CDR1 as LNHNV and CDR2 as YYDKDF (reference sequence). With 5 bases removed from V and 2 bases from J, the gap between germline ends came to 10 bases. The CDR3 DNA follows: TGTGCCACCAGCGGTCTACAGACCTACAATGAGCAGTTCTTC. It specifies CATSGLQTYNEQFF.

The chain couples TRBV7-9 to TRBJ2-7; the D gene is possibly TRBD2 (7 bases). CDR1 is SEHNR and CDR2 is FQNEAQ in the germline V gene (reference sequence). V gave up 1 base and J gave up 0 bases, with 13 bases separating them. The CDR3 covers 16 residues. The CDR3 loop reads CASSLVGGLNSYEQYF. Here the CDR3 DNA reads TGTGCCAGCAGCTTAGTCGGGGGGCTTAACTCCTACGAGCAGTACTTC.

The genes are TRBV19 and TRBJ1-2; D remains unclear. The V end lost 7 bases, the J end lost 0 bases, and 12 bases lay between the germline ends. Germline CDR1 reads LNHDA; CDR2 reads SQIVND (reference sequence). CDR3 size: 14 residues. The CDR3 region has the DNA TGTGCCAGTAAAAACCAAGACACTAACTATGGCTACACCTTC. It is translated as CASKNQDTNYGYTF.

This clone turned up a few times. The genes are TRBV6-1 and TRBJ2-7, with D hard to call. The CDR3 contains 13 residues. The V end lost 2 bases, the J end lost 3 bases, and 8 bases lay between the germline ends. Germline V lookup: CDR1 MNHNS, CDR2 SASEGT. The CDR3 loop is CASSERWSYEQYF. The CDR3 coding sequence is TGTGCCAGCAGTGAAAGGTGGAGCTACGAGCAGTACTTC.

This sequence joins TRBV7-9 and TRBJ2-7; 9 bases agree with TRBD1. J gave up 3 bases and V 5 bases, and 14 bases lay outside the gene matches. The CDR3 is made up of 17 amino acids. Germline lookup yields CDR1 SEHNR and CDR2 FQNEAQ (reference sequence). DNA for the CDR3: TGTGCCAGCAGCCCAAGCGTTTTTACAGGGGGCGTCTACGAGCAGTACTTC. Amino acids: CASSPSVFTGGVYEQYF. The full variable domain, rest sourced from reference TRBV7-9 and TRBJ2-7, is DTGVSQNPRHKITKRGQNVTFRCDPISEHNRLYWYRQTLGQGPEFLTYFQNEAQLEKSRLLSDRFSAERPKGSFSTLEIQRTEQGDSAMYLCASSPSVFTGGVYEQYFGPGTRLTVT.

The rearrangement uses TRBV29-1 and TRBJ1-1; D gene unclear. The CDR3 length is 17 residues. Germline CDR1 SQVTM, CDR2 ANQGSEA. V lost 0 bases to trimming and J lost 3 bases, with 20 bases between them. In DNA form, the CDR3 reads TGCAGCGTTGAAGATTACTCCGTCGCAGGTGGCGACACTGAAGCTTTCTTT. This sequence encodes CSVEDYSVAGGDTEAFF.

This clone was seen a handful of times. The chain couples TRBV7-2 to TRBJ1-1, with 8 bases matching TRBD1. CDR3 length: 15 amino acids. In germline, CDR1 is SGHTA, CDR2 FQGNSA. The trim removed 7 bases at V and 0 bases at J, leaving 7 bases unmatched. The CDR3 sequence: CASTTGGQVNTEAFF. The CDR3 DNA reads as TGTGCCAGCACTACAGGGGGGCAGGTGAACACTGAAGCTTTCTTT.

The table lists this clone with a count of one. The chain uses TRBV2 and TRBJ1-5; no reliable D call. Germline CDR1 SNHLY, CDR2 FYNNEI. Trimming took 8 bases from V and 2 from J, leaving 10 bases between them. This CDR3 contains 13 residues. CDR3 loop: CASEKRGNQPQHF. Written as DNA, the CDR3 is TGTGCCAGCGAAAAGAGGGGCAATCAGCCCCAGCATTTT. Using reference TRBV2 and TRBJ1-5 for the parts outside the CDR3, the full variable domain is EPEVTQTPSHQVTQMGQEVILRCVPISNHLYFYWYRQILGQKVEFLVSFYNNEISEKSEIFDDQFSVERPDGSNFTLKIRSTKLEDSAMYFCASEKRGNQPQHFGDGTRLSIL.

This chain uses TRBV9 with TRBJ2-1; 10 positions match TRBD2. CDR3 length: 16 amino acids. Germline lookup yields CDR1 SGDLS and CDR2 YYNGEE. V trimming: 3 bases; J trimming: 0 bases; junction bases outside the gene matches: 3. The CDR3 coding sequence is TGTGCCAGCAGCGAACGACTAGCGGGCTCCTACAATGAGCAGTTCTTC. Amino acids: CASSERLAGSYNEQFF. Filled out from reference TRBV9 and TRBJ2-1, the complete variable domain reads DSGVTQTPKHLITATGQRVTLRCSPRSGDLSVYWYQQSLDQGLQFLIQYYNGEERAKGNILERFSAQQFPDLHSELNLSSLELGDSALYFCASSERLAGSYNEQFFGPGTRLTVL.